The 23 T cell receptor beta chains below come from one sample, sequenced in a study of vaccination and CD4 T cells after COVID-19. Antigens of these TCRs are unknown. Treatment in this sample: roughly ten-day PBMC culture with coronavirus spike peptide pools or control peptides (ViraFEST assay). Investigators obtained the unexposed donor's CD4+ T cells before the COVID-19 pandemic (2011-2018). Sequencing of the DNA from cultured CD4+ T cells was carried out with the Oncomine TCR Beta short-read assay. Cultures of CD4+ T cells served as the source for extracting genomic DNA. From the PCR reads, TCRdb called clonotypes with MiXCR, one entry per CDR3 protein. The sample carries 8,500 to 9,500 distinct CDR3 sequences, more than 25% recorded once. The sequenced sample consisted of CD4+ T cells from blood, cultured in vitro. The origin of the receptors is a human donor in good health.

The V gene is TRBV7-2, the J gene TRBJ2-2; TRBD2 matches 10 bases. With 4 bases clipped from V and 3 bases from J, the junction kept 5 bases outside the gene matches. Germline V gene sequence: CDR1 SGHTA, CDR2 FQGNSA. This CDR3 comprises 16 residues. Here the CDR3 DNA reads TGTGCCAGCAGCTACATAGCGGGAGGATACACCGGGGAGCTGTTTTTT. Translated, it gives CASSYIAGGYTGELFF.

The chain couples TRBV6-1 to TRBJ2-3; no clear D. Germline V gives CDR1 MNHNS, CDR2 SASEGT. The V end was cut by 6 bases, the J end by 6 bases, with 7 bases between. The CDR3 consists of 11 residues. In DNA form, the CDR3 reads TGTGCCAGCAGCCCCTTGGATACGCAGTATTTT. Amino acids: CASSPLDTQYF.

The J gene is TRBJ1-1, the V gene TRBV18; maybe TRBD1 (6 bases). With 1 base removed from V and 3 bases from J, the gap between germline ends came to 15 bases. Germline CDR1 and CDR2: KGHSH and LQKENI. This CDR3 contains 16 residues. The CDR3 DNA reads as TGTGCCAGCTCACCACAAAACAGGGTGTTGGACACTGAAGCTTTCTTT. Translation: CASSPQNRVLDTEAFF.

This clonotype is hyperexpanded in the sample. The chain joins TRBV6-2 or TRBV6-3 to TRBJ2-4; D is undetermined. The CDR3 covers 14 residues. V was trimmed by 7 bases and J by 4 bases, leaving 14 bases between them. The V gene's germline CDR1 is MNHEY and CDR2 SVGEGT. The CDR3 DNA sequence: TGTGCCAGCACCCTAGACACCGTAAAAAACATTCAGTACTTC. It codes for CASTLDTVKNIQYF.

This clonotype showed up just a few times. This chain connects TRBV6-2 or TRBV6-3 to TRBJ2-3; perhaps D is TRBD1 or TRBD2 (5 bases each). Between the trimmed V and J ends, which lost 6 bases and 1 base, there was a span of 26 bases. Germline assignment: CDR1 MNHEY and CDR2 SVGEGT. CDR3 length: 19 residues. In DNA form, the CDR3 reads TGTGCCAGCAGCTATCCCGGGACGCGGAATATCTTGGGCACAGATACGCAGTATTTT. Its protein product is CASSYPGTRNILGTDTQYF.

This clonotype came up a few times. J is TRBJ2-7 and V is TRBV6-1; D call uncertain. This CDR3 is 12 amino acids long. Trimming stripped 5 bases from V and 2 bases from J, with 7 bases between. Germline loops: CDR1 MNHNS, CDR2 SASEGT. CDR3 amino acids: CASSPFPYEQYF. The CDR3 DNA reads TGTGCCAGCAGTCCCTTTCCCTACGAGCAGTACTTC.

This clonotype was detected only a few times. The rearrangement links TRBV28 to TRBJ1-2; TRBD1 agrees at 7 bases. Germline CDR1 and CDR2: MDHEN and SYDVKM. The CDR3 is made up of 13 amino acids. The V segment lost 6 bases and the J segment 5 bases; nucleotides outside the gene matches: 6. This CDR3 is CASRGTDRYGYTF. Here the CDR3 DNA reads TGTGCCAGCAGGGGGACAGACCGGTATGGCTACACCTTC.

The V gene is TRBV6-2 or TRBV6-3, the J gene TRBJ1-1; 7 bases align to TRBD1. Germline-derived CDR1 and CDR2 are MNHEY and SVGEGT. The CDR3 consists of 19 residues. V lost 2 bases, J lost 1 base, and 16 bases stayed unmatched. CDR3 sequence: CASSYAPTGLSIGNTEAFF. The CDR3 DNA reads TGTGCCAGCAGTTACGCCCCGACAGGGCTTTCCATTGGGAACACTGAAGCTTTCTTT.

This clonotype was counted between two and nine times. V usage is TRBV7-2 and J usage is TRBJ2-7, with 12 bases aligning to TRBD2. The length of the CDR3 is 16 residues. V dropped 1 base and J dropped 4; count of bases not matched to a gene: 5. Germline CDR1 is SGHTA and CDR2 is FQGNSA. CDR3 nucleotides: TGTGCCAGCAGCTTAGTGACTAGCGGGAGATGGTACGAGCAGTACTTC. Protein sequence: CASSLVTSGRWYEQYF.

This rearrangement joins TRBV29-1 to TRBJ2-5; 8 bases fit TRBD1. Germline CDR1 is SQVTM and CDR2 is ANQGSEA. Trimming cost V 6 bases and J 5 bases; bases outside gene matches: 14. CDR3 length equals 15 residues. The DNA for the CDR3 is TGCAGCGTGGCTGGAGGACAGGGTTTATGGGAGACCCAGTACTTC. Residues: CSVAGGQGLWETQYF.

The V and J genes are TRBV2 and TRBJ2-5, with TRBD2 matching 11 bases. In germline, CDR1 is SNHLY, CDR2 FYNNEI. The CDR3 has 15 amino acids. V dropped 4 bases and J dropped 3; count of bases not matched to a gene: 4. The CDR3 region has the DNA TGTGCCAGCAGTGCGGAGACTAGCGGGGAAGAGACCCAGTACTTC. This sequence encodes CASSAETSGEETQYF.

Only a few counts were recorded for this clonotype. The rearrangement uses TRBV28 and TRBJ2-5; tentatively, D is TRBD2 (6 bases). Germline V gene data show CDR1 as MDHEN and CDR2 as SYDVKM. The CDR3 is 13 residues long. Trimming shortened V by 6 bases and J by 1 base, and 9 bases separated the two germline ends. CDR3 loop: CASSRRAQETQYF. DNA of the CDR3: TGTGCCAGCAGCCGGAGGGCCCAAGAGACCCAGTACTTC.

This clonotype has a handful of counts. J is TRBJ2-7 and V is TRBV6-2 or TRBV6-3; D not resolved. The CDR3 length is 14 residues. Trimming took off 2 bases at V and 0 bases at J, with 8 bases between the two ends. Per the germline V gene, CDR1 is MNHEY and CDR2 is SVGEGT. CDR3 region: CASSYGRSSYEQYF. CDR3 in DNA: TGTGCCAGCAGTTACGGTAGGAGCTCCTACGAGCAGTACTTC.

Only one count was recorded for this clonotype. The chain employs TRBV6-5 and TRBJ2-7; D is undetermined. V was pared by 2 bases and J by 2 bases, with 13 bases between. Germline V CDR1 and CDR2: MNHEY, SVGAGI. This CDR3 has 15 residues. CDR3 sequence: CASSYRRSSPYEQYF. CDR3 sequence (DNA): TGTGCCAGCAGTTACCGTAGGAGCAGCCCCTACGAGCAGTACTTC.

This clonotype was recorded a few times. This chain connects TRBV6-2 or TRBV6-3 to TRBJ2-1; D is undetermined. Trimming left V 4 bases short and J 12 bases short, with 7 bases between. Germline CDR1 MNHEY, CDR2 SVGEGT. CDR3 length: 10 residues. Here the CDR3 DNA reads TGTGCCAGCAGTTCTGGATGGCAGTTCTTC. It translates to CASSSGWQFF.

The rearrangement joins TRBV23-1 to TRBJ2-3; weak D call: TRBD2 (5 bases). TRBV23-1 is treated as an ORF (open reading frame) with a function not yet certain. Trimming took 9 bases from V and 2 from J, leaving 15 bases between them. The CDR3 sequence is 14 residues long. CDR3 sequence: CARRWRVLTDTQYF. CDR3 in DNA: TGCGCCAGACGATGGCGGGTCCTCACAGATACGCAGTATTTT.

The chain combines TRBV7-2 with TRBJ1-5; 7 nucleotides align to TRBD1. Germline assignment: CDR1 SGHTA and CDR2 FQGNSA. The CDR3 runs 14 residues. With 5 bases clipped from V and 2 bases from J, the junction kept 3 bases outside the gene matches. The CDR3 coding sequence is TGTGCCAGCAGCCCCGGACAGGGCAATCAGCCCCAGCATTTT. This gives the protein CASSPGQGNQPQHF. The whole variable domain, filled in from reference TRBV7-2 and TRBJ1-5, reads GAGVSQSPSNKVTEKGKDVELRCDPISGHTALYWYRQSLGQGLEFLIYFQGNSAPDKSGLPSDRFSAERTGGSVSTLTIQRTQQEDSAVYLCASSPGQGNQPQHFGDGTRLSIL.

This clonotype was observed a handful of times. The chain employs TRBV20-1 and TRBJ1-5; D perhaps matches TRBD1 (5 bases). Per germline, CDR1 DFQATT and CDR2 SNEGSKA (reference sequence). The CDR3 runs to 13 residues. The V end was cut by 5 bases, the J end by 7 bases, with 15 bases between. The CDR3 sequence is CSAPGKGSQPQHF. The CDR3 DNA reads TGCAGTGCTCCCGGGAAGGGGTCCCAGCCCCAGCATTTT.

The rearrangement joins TRBV7-2 to TRBJ2-1, with 15 bases matching TRBD2. Trimming cost V 5 bases and J 6 bases; bases outside gene matches: 5. The CDR3 sequence is 16 residues long. CDR1 is SGHTA, CDR2 FQGNSA, per germline. CDR3 in DNA: TGTGCCAGCAGCCCGCGGACTAGCGGGAGGGGCAATGAGCAGTTCTTC. It codes for CASSPRTSGRGNEQFF.

This chain connects TRBV2 to TRBJ2-3, with 14 bases fitting TRBD2. The CDR3 runs 16 residues. Germline V gene lookup returns CDR1 SNHLY and CDR2 FYNNEI. Germline trimming cut 9 bases from V and 5 bases from J; bases unmatched to any gene: 10. The CDR3 sequence: CASRPPGLAGVDTQYF. CDR3 DNA: TGTGCCAGTCGCCCGCCGGGACTAGCGGGAGTAGATACGCAGTATTTT.

The V and J genes are TRBV5-4 and TRBJ2-1, with D perhaps matching TRBD1 or TRBD2 (5 bases each). Germline-derived CDR1 and CDR2 are SGHNT and YYREEE (reference sequence). CDR3 size: 15 residues. The V end lost 6 bases, the J end lost 0 bases, and 13 bases lay between the germline ends. This CDR3 is CASTSSGRSYNEQFF. DNA for the CDR3: TGTGCCAGCACCTCTTCGGGGCGCTCCTACAATGAGCAGTTCTTC.

In this sample, this clonotype turned up a few times. This chain uses TRBV28 with TRBJ1-5; D unresolved. CDR1 and CDR2 (germline): MDHEN, SYDVKM. The V end lost 5 bases, the J end lost 10 bases, and 12 bases lay between the germline ends. This CDR3 has 12 amino acids. CDR3 DNA sequence: TGTGCCAGCAGTGAAAGGTTCCGACCCCAGCATTTT. Its protein is CASSERFRPQHF.

The genes are TRBV12-3 or TRBV12-4 and TRBJ1-2; 8 nucleotides match TRBD1. Trimming at V came to 7 bases and at J to 3 bases, leaving 7 bases not matched to a gene. This CDR3 spans 14 amino acids. The CDR3, as DNA: TGTGCCAGCACGCGACAGGGGAGGGACTATGGCTACACCTTC. The encoded protein is CASTRQGRDYGYTF.